These 30 T cell receptor beta chains were sequenced from one sample in a study of T cell responses to AZD1222 COVID-19 vaccine. Only in-frame clones appear in the TCRdb table, and some are missing; sequencing was by immunoSEQ multiplex PCR. The table shows 150,000 or so clones, with about nine tenths occurring only once. The input for sequencing was peripheral blood, taken after recovery from COVID-19. All receptors derive from an adult who had recovered from COVID-19.

The V call is TRBV18, the J call TRBJ1-5; D gene uncertain. Deletions cut 4 bases from V and 7 bases from J, with 11 bases between. This CDR3 has 13 residues. Looked up from germline, CDR1 is KGHSH and CDR2 is LQKENI. This chain's CDR3 is CASSQGLGQPQHF. Written as DNA, the CDR3 is TGTGCCAGCTCACAGGGTTTGGGCCAGCCCCAGCATTTT.

This chain joins TRBV4-2 and TRBJ2-1, with 12 bases matching TRBD1. The CDR3 contains 19 residues. V shed 4 bases and J 5 bases; nucleotides not matched to a gene: 15. Per germline, CDR1 LGHNA and CDR2 YNFKEQ. CDR3 protein: CASSRGGTGGPLLNNEQFF. CDR3 sequence (DNA): TGTGCCAGCAGCCGGGGAGGGACAGGGGGCCCACTTCTCAACAATGAGCAGTTCTTC.

The rearrangement joins TRBV7-2 to TRBJ2-3, with TRBD2 matching over 9 bases. CDR1 is SGHTA, CDR2 FQGNSA, per germline. The J segment lost 7 bases and the V segment lost 1 base, leaving 9 bases of the junction unmatched. The CDR3 extends over 16 amino acids. The CDR3 nucleotides are TGTGCCAGCAGCTTAGAACCTAGCGGGACCCAGTATACGCAGTATTTT. It encodes CASSLEPSGTQYTQYF.

The J gene is TRBJ1-2, the V gene TRBV25-1, with D tentatively TRBD1 (5 bases). Germline V gene sequence: CDR1 MGHDK, CDR2 SYGVNS. The CDR3 covers 13 residues. Trimming took 6 bases from V and 2 from J, leaving 10 bases between them. The CDR3 sequence: CASSPPGNYGYTF. The CDR3 DNA reads as TGTGCCAGCAGCCCTCCAGGGAACTATGGCTACACCTTC.

V gene TRBV19 combines with J gene TRBJ2-1; TRBD2 aligns across 7 bases. Germline loops: CDR1 LNHDA, CDR2 SQIVND (reference sequence). This CDR3 is 16 amino acids long. V lost 0 bases and J lost 5; bases outside the gene matches: 7. CDR3 residues: CASSIDPGTTDNEQFF. CDR3 in DNA: TGTGCCAGTAGTATAGATCCCGGGACTACTGACAATGAGCAGTTCTTC.

The chain joins TRBV7-2 to TRBJ1-2; D remains unclear. The CDR3 runs 13 residues. CDR1 and CDR2 (germline): SGHTA, FQGNSA. V gave up 1 base and J gave up 5 bases, with 8 bases separating them. The CDR3 DNA sequence: TGTGCCAGCAGCTTAGATCTCCTGTATGGCTACACCTTC. Amino acid sequence: CASSLDLLYGYTF.

The chain combines TRBV6-2 or TRBV6-3 with TRBJ2-2, with 7 bases fitting TRBD1. There are 16 residues in the CDR3. The V segment lost 2 bases and the J segment 7 bases; nucleotides outside the gene matches: 10. Germline CDR1 and CDR2: MNHEY and SVGEGT. The CDR3 region is CASSYSLPSGGGELFF. As DNA, the CDR3 is TGTGCCAGCAGTTACAGTCTCCCATCAGGGGGCGGGGAGCTGTTTTTT.

The V and J genes are TRBV7-2 and TRBJ1-1; TRBD1 might be the D (5 bases). From germline, CDR1 is SGHTA and CDR2 FQGNSA. V shed 4 bases and J shed 5 bases, with 11 bases lying between them. The CDR3 has 13 residues. DNA of the CDR3: TGTGCCAGCAGCTCAGGGAGACGGACTGAAGCTTTCTTT. It encodes CASSSGRRTEAFF.

The genes are TRBV19 and TRBJ2-7; D may be TRBD2 (5 bases). The germline V and J ends were trimmed by 4 bases and 6 bases, with 13 bases remaining between them. Germline loops: CDR1 LNHDA, CDR2 SQIVND (reference sequence). The CDR3 consists of 13 residues. The CDR3 region is CASSTYLAPEQYF. DNA for the CDR3: TGTGCCAGTAGTACCTACCTAGCCCCCGAGCAGTACTTC.

This clone came up once. V is TRBV19 and J is TRBJ1-5; 7 positions agree with TRBD1. Trimming removed 7 bases from V and 4 bases from J; junction bases left unmatched: 7. Germline V gene lookup returns CDR1 LNHDA and CDR2 SQIVND (reference sequence). The length of the CDR3 is 14 residues. This CDR3 reads CASMETGWNQPQHF. The DNA for the CDR3 is TGTGCCAGTATGGAGACAGGGTGGAATCAGCCCCAGCATTTT.

The CDR3 nucleotides read TGTGCCAGCAGCCGACTAGCGGGAGGCACAGATACGCAGTATTTT. Translating it yields CASSRLAGGTDTQYF. The rearrangement uses TRBV5-6 and TRBJ2-3, with TRBD2 identical over 12 bases. This CDR3 is 15 amino acids long. V trimming: 4 bases; J trimming: 1 base; junction bases outside the gene matches: 1. The germline gives CDR1 SGHDT, CDR2 YYEEEE.

The rearrangement links TRBV6-5 to TRBJ1-2; D gene ambiguous. This CDR3 contains 11 residues. V was shortened by 8 bases and J by 4 bases, with 8 bases between the two germline ends. Germline V gives CDR1 MNHEY, CDR2 SVGAGI. The CDR3 DNA follows: TGTGCCAGCGTGCTCCTCTATGGCTACACCTTC. It translates to CASVLLYGYTF.

The chain employs TRBV2 and TRBJ1-3, with D uncertain. V lost 9 bases and J 0 bases, leaving 9 bases between the germline ends. Germline CDR1 and CDR2: SNHLY and FYNNEI. The CDR3 covers 13 residues. The CDR3 protein is CASSTFSGNTIYF. The CDR3 nucleotides read TGTGCCAGTTCGACGTTCTCTGGAAACACCATATATTTT.

The chain is built from TRBV19 and TRBJ1-1; no clear D. The CDR3 sequence is 13 residues long. Germline V CDR1 and CDR2: LNHDA, SQIVND (reference sequence). V was trimmed by 6 bases and J by 3 bases, leaving 11 bases between them. The CDR3 coding sequence is TGTGCCAGTAGGTGGGATAGTTACACTGAAGCTTTCTTT. This encodes CASRWDSYTEAFF.

Regarding this clone: Other nucleotide sequences in the sample specify the same CDR3. The V call is TRBV28, the J call TRBJ2-7, with TRBD1 identical over 8 bases. V lost 5 bases to trimming and J lost 0 bases; unmatched junction nucleotides: 12. The CDR3 covers 17 residues. The germline V gene has CDR1 MDHEN and CDR2 SYDVKM. CDR3 loop: CASSPPRQGPSSYEQYF. The CDR3 coding sequence is TGTGCCAGCAGTCCCCCCCGACAGGGGCCAAGCTCCTACGAGCAGTACTTC.

This clone was counted a single time. V is TRBV7-6 and J is TRBJ2-3; possibly TRBD1 for D (5 bases). The CDR3 spans 16 residues. V shed 3 bases and J shed 0 bases, with 13 bases lying between them. Germline CDR1 SGHVS, CDR2 FNYEAQ. CDR3 loop: CASSFSRGPSTDTQYF. CDR3 sequence (DNA): TGTGCCAGCAGCTTTTCAAGGGGCCCCAGCACAGATACGCAGTATTTT.

The rearrangement links TRBV11-2 to TRBJ2-7, with 13 bases aligning to TRBD2. V shed 5 bases, J shed 2 bases, and the junction held 3 bases outside the gene matches. Germline lookup yields CDR1 SGHAT and CDR2 FQNNGV. The CDR3 consists of 15 residues. CDR3 nucleotides: TGTGCCAGCAGCCGTGGACTAGCGGGAGCCTACGAGCAGTACTTC. This codes for CASSRGLAGAYEQYF.

V is TRBV7-9 and J is TRBJ1-1; D not resolved. Looked up from germline, CDR1 is SEHNR and CDR2 is FQNEAQ (reference sequence). This CDR3 is 10 amino acids long. Trimming left V 4 bases short and J 7 bases short, with 4 bases between. The CDR3 bases are TGTGCCAGCAGCTACCGTGAAGCTTTCTTT. Protein product: CASSYREAFF.

The CDR3 protein is CASSQGQGTYQPQHF. CDR3 DNA sequence: TGTGCCAGCAGTCAAGGGCAGGGCACTTATCAGCCCCAGCATTTT. This chain joins TRBV2 and TRBJ1-5, with a tentative D call TRBD1 (5 bases). The CDR3 consists of 15 residues. Trimming took off 5 bases at V and 5 bases at J, with 16 bases between the two ends. CDR1 and CDR2 from the germline V gene are SNHLY and FYNNEI.

The chain combines TRBV5-1 with TRBJ2-2, with D unclear. The germline V gene has CDR1 SGHRS and CDR2 YFSETQ. V lost 0 bases and J 0 bases, leaving 6 bases between the germline ends. The length of the CDR3 is 15 residues. The CDR3 region has the DNA TGCGCCAGCAGCTTGGAGTCACCGAACACCGGGGAGCTGTTTTTT. Amino acid sequence: CASSLESPNTGELFF.

The rearrangement links TRBV19 to TRBJ2-7, with 10 nucleotides matching TRBD2. V lost 7 bases and J lost 2; bases outside the gene matches: 20. The CDR3 runs 19 residues. The V gene's germline CDR1 is LNHDA and CDR2 SQIVND (reference sequence). In DNA form, the CDR3 reads TGTGCCAGTACCCCAGGGAGGACTAGCGGATCCCGCGACGCCTACGAGCAGTACTTC. Translating gives CASTPGRTSGSRDAYEQYF.

Only one count was recorded for this clone. The DNA is omitted, as the CDR3 cannot be located on it reliably, and the CDR3 follows TCRdb's listing. This sequence joins TRBV5-1 and TRBJ2-7; the table assigns TRBD1, which was not confirmed against the DNA. From its first to its last residue, the CDR3 has 16 amino acids. Germline assignment: CDR1 SGHRS and CDR2 YFSETQ. The CDR3 reads CASSFGPGTVQSGRYF.

J is TRBJ1-1 and V is TRBV19, with D hard to call. Germline V gives CDR1 LNHDA, CDR2 SQIVND (reference sequence). The CDR3 is made up of 13 amino acids. Trimming shortened V by 0 bases and J by 10 bases, and 12 bases separated the two germline ends. CDR3 sequence reads: CASSIDWRVAAFF. The CDR3 nucleotides are TGTGCCAGTAGTATAGATTGGCGGGTTGCAGCTTTCTTT.

This sequence joins TRBV7-9 and TRBJ2-1; TRBD1 agrees at 8 bases. CDR3 length: 14 residues. The germline V gene encodes CDR1 SEHNR and CDR2 FQNEAQ (reference sequence). V dropped 1 base and J dropped 7; count of bases not matched to a gene: 3. This CDR3 reads CASSLVGQANEQFF. CDR3 in DNA: TGTGCCAGCAGCTTAGTGGGACAGGCTAATGAGCAGTTCTTC.

This clone was seen once. The rearrangement uses TRBV6-5 and TRBJ1-6, with D unresolved. Germline assignment: CDR1 MNHEY and CDR2 SVGAGI. The CDR3 length is 16 residues. The ends were cut back, 0 bases at V and 4 bases at J, with 10 bases in the middle. The DNA of the CDR3 is TGTGCCAGCAGTTACTCGCAGGCACCTTATAATTCACCCCTCCACTTT. Protein: CASSYSQAPYNSPLHF.

The chain combines TRBV2 with TRBJ2-7; either TRBD1 or TRBD2 may fit D (5 bases each). Germline CDR1 reads SNHLY; CDR2 reads FYNNEI. The V end was cut by 3 bases, the J end by 4 bases, with 16 bases between. This CDR3 contains 15 residues. The CDR3 DNA reads TGTGCCAGCAGTGATCGCAGGGTTAGAGGGTACGAGCAGTACTTC. Translation gives CASSDRRVRGYEQYF.

V and J are TRBV28 and TRBJ2-5; D is unresolved. V gave up 6 bases and J gave up 7 bases, with 15 bases separating them. CDR3 length: 13 residues. The germline CDR1 and CDR2 sequences are MDHEN and SYDVKM. The CDR3 sequence: CASRGNSKRTQYF. The CDR3 DNA is TGTGCCAGCAGAGGTAACAGCAAGAGGACCCAGTACTTC.

The J gene is TRBJ2-1, the V gene TRBV4-2; possibly TRBD2 for D (6 bases). CDR3 length: 14 amino acids. CDR1 and CDR2 (germline): LGHNA, YNFKEQ. Deletions cut 0 bases from V and 8 bases from J, with 11 bases between. The DNA of the CDR3 is TGTGCCAGCAGCCAAGAGGACGGGAGTTATGAGCAGTTCTTC. As protein: CASSQEDGSYEQFF.

This clone has a single count. This chain links TRBV4-1 with TRBJ1-5; tentatively, D is TRBD1 (5 bases). This CDR3 has 15 amino acids. Germline CDR1 MGHRA, CDR2 YSYEKL. V gave up 1 base and J gave up 5 bases, with 12 bases separating them. CDR3 in amino acids: CASSQVLAGDQPQHF. Written as DNA, the CDR3 is TGCGCCAGCAGCCAAGTATTGGCGGGGGATCAGCCCCAGCATTTT.

CDR3 residues: CASSRGGGSNPSYEQYF. CDR3 bases: TGTGCCAGCAGCAGGGGCGGGGGCTCTAACCCTTCCTACGAGCAGTACTTC. The chain uses TRBV5-6 and TRBJ2-7; perhaps TRBD2 as D (7 bases). Germline-derived CDR1 and CDR2 are SGHDT and YYEEEE. The CDR3 spans 17 residues. Trimming took off 4 bases at V and 1 base at J, with 21 bases between the two ends.